The next 31 T cell receptor beta chains were all read from a single sample in a study of blood T cells in healthy people across ages (dated by TCRdb to 2015 to 2017). The library was prepared using 5' RACE. TCRdb shows the sequencer as Illumina HiSeq 2500. The second PCR ran for roughly 6 to 11 cycles and used a J-beta primer mix along with a sample-barcoded 5' primer. TCRdb itself trimmed the public reads at Q25 with fastp, ran MiXCR and retained productive beta chains. All rows with the same CDR3 protein become a single entry with the most common DNA and genes. A total of fewer than 1,000,000 distinct CDR3 sequences appear in this sample, under 45% of them only once. The ten largest clones capture around 18% of the sample. The sample comprised blood. These receptors originate from a man between 60 and 75 years old in good health.

The rearrangement uses TRBV12-3 or TRBV12-4 and TRBJ1-4, with 7 nucleotides matching TRBD1. The CDR3 loop spans 14 amino acids. After removal of 3 bases from V and 3 bases from J, the junction contained 1 base not matched to a gene. The CDR3 DNA reads as TGTGCCAGCAGTTTCGGGACAGCTAATGAAAAACTGTTTTTT. Its protein product is CASSFGTANEKLFF.

This clonotype appeared once. This chain connects TRBV24-1 to TRBJ1-1, with 7 bases aligning to TRBD1. Germline lookup yields CDR1 KGHDR and CDR2 SFDVKD. Trimming took 8 bases from V and 5 from J; bases not matched to a gene: 10. The CDR3 length is 14 residues. CDR3 in DNA: TGTGCCACCACCCGACAGGGTAGTAAGACTGAAGCTTTCTTT. Translation: CATTRQGSKTEAFF.

V and J are TRBV6-1 and TRBJ2-6; 9 bases fit TRBD1. The CDR3 contains 20 residues. V gave up 3 bases and J gave up 0 bases; unmatched junction bases: 12. Germline-derived CDR1 and CDR2 are MNHNS and SASEGT. DNA of the CDR3: TGTGCCAGCAGTGATTTTTCCGGGACAGGGCTGTTCTCTGGGGCCAACGTCCTGACTTTC. Translating it yields CASSDFSGTGLFSGANVLTF.

The chain carries TRBV4-1 and TRBJ1-1, with TRBD1 matching 8 bases. The V gene's germline CDR1 is MGHRA and CDR2 YSYEKL. J gave up 8 bases and V 2 bases, and 4 bases lay outside the gene matches. CDR3 length: 13 amino acids. CDR3 in DNA: TGCGCCAGCAGCCAACCCGGACAGGGAGAAGCTTTCTTT. Translated, it gives CASSQPGQGEAFF.

V and J are TRBV2 and TRBJ2-1, with D perhaps matching TRBD2 (5 bases). CDR3 size: 13 residues. Germline V lookup: CDR1 SNHLY, CDR2 FYNNEI. The germline V and J ends were trimmed by 7 bases and 13 bases, with 20 bases remaining between them. The CDR3 DNA reads as TGTGCCAGCACAGGAGGCCCCACGGAGACCCAGTTCTTC. As protein: CASTGGPTETQFF.

Only a few counts were recorded for this clonotype. The genes are TRBV11-3 and TRBJ1-2, with D unresolved. The CDR3 runs to 13 residues. Germline V gene data show CDR1 as SGHNT and CDR2 as YENEEA. With 1 base removed from V and 5 bases from J, the gap between germline ends came to 8 bases. CDR3 in amino acids: CASSLALGYGYTF. The CDR3 nucleotides are TGTGCCAGCAGCTTAGCCCTCGGATATGGCTACACCTTC.

Here the CDR3 DNA reads TGCAGTGCTCGCCGACAGCATGGCTACACCTTC. Translating gives CSARRQHGYTF. The V gene is TRBV20-1, the J gene TRBJ1-2, with a weak D call TRBD1 (5 bases). This CDR3 spans 11 amino acids. The germline CDR1 and CDR2 sequences are DFQATT and SNEGSKA (reference sequence). V gave up 5 bases and J gave up 6 bases, with 10 bases separating them.

V usage is TRBV4-3 and J usage is TRBJ1-2, with D perhaps matching TRBD1 (6 bases). The CDR3 is made up of 15 amino acids. Germline CDR1 reads LGHNA; CDR2 reads YSLEER. Trimming took 0 bases from V and 0 from J, leaving 8 bases between them. For the CDR3, the DNA is TGCGCCAGCAGCCAAGAGACAGGAGCTAACTATGGCTACACCTTC. This translates into CASSQETGANYGYTF.

This clonotype was observed a handful of times. Germline is not matched at one junction end, which may reflect a read error. The rearrangement joins TRBV4-1 to TRBJ2-5; D unclear. Germline V CDR1 and CDR2: MGHRA, YSYEKL. This CDR3 has 15 amino acids. This chain's CDR3 is CASSQDVGIQGTQYF. In DNA form, the CDR3 reads TGCGCCAGCAGCCAAGATGTTGGGATTCAAGGGACCCAGTACTTC.

V usage is TRBV4-3 and J usage is TRBJ2-2; D uncertain. Germline CDR1 is LGHNA and CDR2 is YSLEER. The CDR3 spans 18 residues. Trimming left V 0 bases short and J 0 bases short, with 14 bases between. CDR3 loop: CASSQDLATPSNTGELFF. CDR3 DNA: TGCGCCAGCAGCCAAGATCTGGCGACGCCGTCGAACACCGGGGAGCTGTTTTTT.

This clonotype turned up a few times. This chain uses TRBV13 with TRBJ1-6, with 7 bases aligning to TRBD1. Germline trimming cut 4 bases from V and 7 bases from J; bases unmatched to any gene: 4. The CDR3 consists of 14 residues. CDR1 and CDR2 (germline): PRHDT, FYEKMQ (reference sequence). Here the CDR3 reads CASSSEGANSPLHF. The CDR3, as DNA: TGTGCCAGCAGCTCAGAGGGGGCCAATTCACCCCTCCACTTT.

The V call is TRBV6-2 or TRBV6-3, the J call TRBJ2-7; D ambiguous. Trimming removed 5 bases at V and 2 bases at J, with 10 bases between. The germline CDR1 and CDR2 sequences are MNHEY and SVGEGT. The CDR3 runs to 13 residues. In DNA form, the CDR3 reads TGTGCCAGCAGTACGGGCAGACCCTACGAGCAGTACTTC. This translates into CASSTGRPYEQYF.

The rearrangement joins TRBV6-2 or TRBV6-3 to TRBJ2-7; 8 bases align to TRBD2. The J segment lost 4 bases and the V segment lost 7 bases, leaving 9 bases of the junction unmatched. This CDR3 region has 14 residues. The germline CDR1 and CDR2 sequences are MNHEY and SVGEGT. CDR3 in DNA: TGTGCCAGCAAAACCGGGACTAGGGTGTACGAGCAGTACTTC. Protein sequence: CASKTGTRVYEQYF.

The CDR3 region has the DNA TGTGCCACCACTGGCGTGAACAATCAGCCCCAGCATTTT. It yields the protein CATTGVNNQPQHF. This chain links TRBV6-6 with TRBJ1-5; D is uncertain. The ends were cut back, 10 bases at V and 3 bases at J, with 13 bases in the middle. The CDR3 spans 13 residues. The germline CDR1 and CDR2 sequences are MNHNY and SVGAGI (reference sequence).

Turning to this clonotype: The junction departs from germline at one end; a sequencing error may be responsible. The chain recombines TRBV9 with TRBJ2-7; 9 bases line up with TRBD2. CDR3 length: 14 amino acids. Germline assignment: CDR1 SGDLS and CDR2 YYNGEE. CDR3 in amino acids: CASSVSGGPYEQYF. The DNA for the CDR3 is TGCGCCAGCAGCGTTAGCGGGGGCCCCTACGAGCAGTACTTC.

This chain links TRBV4-1 with TRBJ1-6; perhaps TRBD1 as D (5 bases). V gave up 3 bases and J gave up 9 bases, with 15 bases separating them. The CDR3 runs 15 residues. Germline V gene data show CDR1 as MGHRA and CDR2 as YSYEKL. This CDR3 reads CASSQGPEMSSPLHF. CDR3 nucleotides: TGCGCCAGCAGCCAGGGACCGGAGATGAGTTCACCCCTCCACTTT.

The J gene is TRBJ2-2, the V gene TRBV7-9; D remains ambiguous. This CDR3 is 12 amino acids long. Germline V gene data show CDR1 as SEHNR and CDR2 as FQNEAQ (reference sequence). V shed 5 bases and J shed 7 bases, with 8 bases lying between them. The CDR3 region has the DNA TGTGCCAGCAGCCACCTGATCGGGGAGCTGTTTTTT. Translated: CASSHLIGELFF.

V and J are TRBV20-1 and TRBJ2-7, with 10 bases lining up with TRBD2. The CDR3 is 20 amino acids. Germline V gives CDR1 DFQATT, CDR2 SNEGSKA (reference sequence). Trimming removed 6 bases from V and 3 bases from J; junction bases left unmatched: 26. CDR3 amino acids: CSAQNFGSGGAALGGYEQYF. The CDR3 coding sequence is TGCAGTGCGCAAAACTTCGGCAGCGGGGGGGCTGCCTTGGGAGGCTACGAGCAGTACTTC.

In its sample, this clonotype was seen many times. The chain carries TRBV3-1 and TRBJ2-7; 8 bases are a match to TRBD2. Germline-derived CDR1 and CDR2 are LGHDT and YNNKEL (reference sequence). V was pared by 5 bases and J by 3 bases, with 3 bases of the junction left unmatched. This CDR3 has 13 residues. The CDR3: CASSSGGLYEQYF. For the CDR3, the DNA is TGTGCCAGCAGCTCGGGGGGGCTCTACGAGCAGTACTTC.

The chain employs TRBV16 and TRBJ2-5; weak D call: TRBD1 (5 bases). The germline V gene encodes CDR1 KGHSY and CDR2 FQNENV. CDR3 size: 17 residues. V dropped 5 bases and J dropped 11 bases, with 30 bases sitting between them. The DNA for the CDR3 is TGTGCCAGCAGCGTAGACAGCCCCTCTATAATCGTCAATGAGCAGTACTTC. Its protein is CASSVDSPSIIVNEQYF.

The chain uses TRBV6-2 or TRBV6-3 and TRBJ2-1, with D perhaps matching TRBD1 (6 bases). Germline CDR1 is MNHEY and CDR2 is SVGEGT. The CDR3 loop spans 17 amino acids. Trimming shortened V by 2 bases and J by 13 bases, and 27 bases separated the two germline ends. The DNA for the CDR3 is TGTGCCAGCAGTTACCCGCCCACCTGGACAGTACAAGAGACCCAGTTCTTC. Translated: CASSYPPTWTVQETQFF.

This clonotype was picked up a small number of times. The chain joins TRBV27 to TRBJ2-7; D possibly corresponds to TRBD2 (6 bases). V lost 5 bases to trimming and J lost 2 bases, with 16 bases between them. The CDR3 spans 15 residues. CDR1 MNHEY and CDR2 SMNVEV come from the germline V gene (reference sequence). Here the CDR3 reads CASSIVAVDPYEQYF. The CDR3 DNA is TGTGCCAGCAGTATAGTAGCGGTGGATCCCTACGAGCAGTACTTC.

V is TRBV6-6 and J is TRBJ2-7; TRBD2 is a possible D gene (5 bases). Germline V gives CDR1 MNHNY, CDR2 SVGAGI (reference sequence). There are 15 residues in the CDR3. The germline V and J ends were trimmed by 5 bases and 2 bases, with 16 bases remaining between them. This CDR3 is CASSATLAGTYEQYF. DNA for the CDR3: TGTGCCAGCAGTGCGACCCTTGCGGGCACCTACGAGCAGTACTTC.

The V call is TRBV2, the J call TRBJ1-2, with D maybe TRBD1 (6 bases). The CDR3 is 17 amino acids. Between the trimmed V and J ends, which lost 4 bases and 0 bases, there was a span of 18 bases. The germline CDR1 and CDR2 sequences are SNHLY and FYNNEI. CDR3 loop: CASSVADRLISNYGYTF. CDR3 in DNA: TGTGCCAGCAGTGTGGCGGACAGACTAATATCTAACTATGGCTACACCTTC.

The chain links TRBV5-1 to TRBJ2-5, with 8 bases identical to TRBD1. CDR1 is SGHRS and CDR2 is YFSETQ in the germline V gene. The CDR3 contains 14 residues. V dropped 5 bases and J dropped 5; count of bases not matched to a gene: 8. The CDR3 DNA reads as TGCGCCAGCAGTCCGGACAGGGTGGAGGAGACCCAGTACTTC. This translates into CASSPDRVEETQYF. The full variable domain, completed using reference TRBV5-1 and TRBJ2-5, is KAGVTQTPRYLIKTRGQQVTLSCSPISGHRSVSWYQQTPGQGLQFLFEYFSETQRNKGNFPGRFSGRQFSNSRSEMNVSTLELGDSALYLCASSPDRVEETQYFGPGTRLLVL.

The chain has TRBV27 and TRBJ1-2; 10 nucleotides agree with TRBD1. The J segment lost 7 bases and the V segment lost 6 bases, leaving 11 bases of the junction unmatched. Looked up from germline, CDR1 is MNHEY and CDR2 is SMNVEV (reference sequence). This CDR3 is 15 amino acids long. CDR3 residues: CASRRFGTGVSGYTF. In DNA, the CDR3 is TGTGCCAGCAGACGCTTCGGGACAGGGGTATCTGGCTACACCTTC.

The rearrangement links TRBV5-4 to TRBJ1-2, with D unresolved. The CDR3 length is 15 residues. With 3 bases removed from V and 0 bases from J, the gap between germline ends came to 12 bases. Germline CDR1 reads SGHNT; CDR2 reads YYREEE (reference sequence). The CDR3 spells CASSSRAQANYGYTF. DNA of the CDR3: TGTGCCAGCAGCTCACGGGCCCAAGCTAACTATGGCTACACCTTC.

With respect to this clonotype: The junction and the germline gene differ at one end; a read error may be behind it. The chain couples TRBV20-1 to TRBJ2-5, with D unresolved. The J call may be mistaken, given a closer DNA end match to TRBJ2-7. Per the germline V gene, CDR1 is DFQATT and CDR2 is SNEGSKA (reference sequence). The CDR3 length is 14 residues. CDR3 coding DNA: TGCAGTGCTAGAGGTGACGGACCCTCCTGCGAGCAGTACTTC. This encodes CSARGDGPSCEQYF.

This clonotype was seen ten or more times. In DNA form, the CDR3 reads TGTGCCACCAGAGTAACAGGGGTCGGCACTGAAGCTTTCTTT. Translated: CATRVTGVGTEAFF. This chain links TRBV12-3 or TRBV12-4 with TRBJ1-1; TRBD1 aligns across 7 bases. Losses at the gene ends were 10 bases for V and 4 bases for J; bases not matched to a gene: 12. The CDR3 is 14 residues long.

The table lists this clonotype with many counts. The gene calls are TRBV29-1 and TRBJ1-2; D uncertain. Per germline, CDR1 SQVTM and CDR2 ANQGSEA. V lost 0 bases and J lost 2, with 10 bases in between. The CDR3 length is 14 residues. The CDR3 spells CSVEDVGRNYGYTF. For the CDR3, the DNA is TGCAGCGTTGAAGATGTAGGCCGGAACTATGGCTACACCTTC.

V is TRBV4-3 and J is TRBJ2-7; 8 positions match TRBD2. From germline, CDR1 is LGHNA and CDR2 YSLEER. This CDR3 has 15 residues. Losses at the gene ends were 4 bases for V and 7 bases for J; bases not matched to a gene: 12. DNA for the CDR3: TGCGCCAGCAGCCCAATATACCGGCGGGGGGAGGAGCAGTACTTC. The encoded protein is CASSPIYRRGEEQYF.